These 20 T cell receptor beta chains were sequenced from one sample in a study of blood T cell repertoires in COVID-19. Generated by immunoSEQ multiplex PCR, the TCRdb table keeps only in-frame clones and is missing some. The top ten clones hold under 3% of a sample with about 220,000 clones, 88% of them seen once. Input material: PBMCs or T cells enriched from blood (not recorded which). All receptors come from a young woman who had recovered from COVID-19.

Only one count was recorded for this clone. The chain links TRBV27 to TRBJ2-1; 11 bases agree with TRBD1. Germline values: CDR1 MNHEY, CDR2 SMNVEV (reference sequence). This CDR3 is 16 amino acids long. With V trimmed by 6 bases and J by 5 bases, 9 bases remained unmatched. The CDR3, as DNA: TGTGCCAGCAGGACCAGGACAGGGGGCGAGAACAATGAGCAGTTCTTC. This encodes CASRTRTGGENNEQFF.

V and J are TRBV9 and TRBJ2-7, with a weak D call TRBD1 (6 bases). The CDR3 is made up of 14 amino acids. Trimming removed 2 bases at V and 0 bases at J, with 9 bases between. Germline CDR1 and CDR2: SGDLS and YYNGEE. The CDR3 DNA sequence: TGTGCCAGCAGCGTGACAGGATCCTCCTACGAGCAGTACTTC. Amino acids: CASSVTGSSYEQYF.

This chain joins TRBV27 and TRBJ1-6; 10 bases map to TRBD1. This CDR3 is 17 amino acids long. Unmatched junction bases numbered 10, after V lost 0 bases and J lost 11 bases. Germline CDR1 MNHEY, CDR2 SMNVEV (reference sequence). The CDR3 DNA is TGTGCCAGCAGTTTATCCTCCGGGACAGGGGCCAGGGCACCCCTCCACTTT. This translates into CASSLSSGTGARAPLHF.

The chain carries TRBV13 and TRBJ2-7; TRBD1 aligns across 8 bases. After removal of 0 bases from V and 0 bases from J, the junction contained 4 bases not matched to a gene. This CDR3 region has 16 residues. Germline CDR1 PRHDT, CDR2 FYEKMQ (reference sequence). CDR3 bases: TGTGCCAGCAGCTTAGGATGGACAGGGTCCTCCTACGAGCAGTACTTC. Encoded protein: CASSLGWTGSSYEQYF.

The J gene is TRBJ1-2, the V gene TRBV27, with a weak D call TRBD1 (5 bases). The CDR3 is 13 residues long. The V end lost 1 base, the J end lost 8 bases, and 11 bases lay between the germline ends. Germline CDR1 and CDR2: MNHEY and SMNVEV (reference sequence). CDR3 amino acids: CASSLWGGGGYTF. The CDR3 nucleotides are TGTGCCAGCAGTTTATGGGGGGGTGGCGGCTACACCTTC.

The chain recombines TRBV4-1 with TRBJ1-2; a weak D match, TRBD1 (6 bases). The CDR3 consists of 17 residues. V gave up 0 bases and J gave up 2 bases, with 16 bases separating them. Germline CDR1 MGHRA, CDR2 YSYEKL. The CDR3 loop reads CASSQDAPGGGNYGYTF. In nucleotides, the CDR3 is TGCGCCAGCAGCCAAGATGCACCCGGCGGGGGCAACTATGGCTACACCTTC.

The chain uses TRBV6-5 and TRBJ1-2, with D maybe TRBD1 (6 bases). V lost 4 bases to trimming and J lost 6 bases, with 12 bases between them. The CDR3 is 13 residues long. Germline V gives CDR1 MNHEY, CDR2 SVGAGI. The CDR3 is CASSFQGYDGYTF. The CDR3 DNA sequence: TGTGCCAGCAGTTTTCAGGGGTACGATGGCTACACCTTC.

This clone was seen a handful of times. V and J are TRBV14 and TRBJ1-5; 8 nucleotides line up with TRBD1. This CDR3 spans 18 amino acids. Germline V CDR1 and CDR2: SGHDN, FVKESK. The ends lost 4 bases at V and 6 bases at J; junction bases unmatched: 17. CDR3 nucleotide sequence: TGTGCCAGCAGCCGGAGCGACCTAACAGGGGGTGAAAGTCAGCCCCAGCATTTT. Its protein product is CASSRSDLTGGESQPQHF.

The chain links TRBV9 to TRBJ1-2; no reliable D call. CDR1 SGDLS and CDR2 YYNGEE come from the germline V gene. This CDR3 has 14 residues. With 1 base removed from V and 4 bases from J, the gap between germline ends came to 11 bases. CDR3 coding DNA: TGTGCCAGCAGCGTACTTGAAAGTAGCTATGGCTACACCTTC. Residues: CASSVLESSYGYTF.

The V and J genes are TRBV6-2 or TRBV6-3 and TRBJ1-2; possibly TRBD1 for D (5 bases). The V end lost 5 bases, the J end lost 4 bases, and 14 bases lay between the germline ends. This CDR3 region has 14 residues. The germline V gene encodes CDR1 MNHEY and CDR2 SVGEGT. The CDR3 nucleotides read TGTGCCAGCAGTAATAGGGGAACAGTCTATGGCTACACCTTC. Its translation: CASSNRGTVYGYTF.

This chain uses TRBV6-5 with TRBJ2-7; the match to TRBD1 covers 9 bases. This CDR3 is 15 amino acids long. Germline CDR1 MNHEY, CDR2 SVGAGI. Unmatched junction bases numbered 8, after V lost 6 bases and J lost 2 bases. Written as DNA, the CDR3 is TGTGCCAGCAGCTACACGGGGACAGGGACCTACGAGCAGTACTTC. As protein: CASSYTGTGTYEQYF.

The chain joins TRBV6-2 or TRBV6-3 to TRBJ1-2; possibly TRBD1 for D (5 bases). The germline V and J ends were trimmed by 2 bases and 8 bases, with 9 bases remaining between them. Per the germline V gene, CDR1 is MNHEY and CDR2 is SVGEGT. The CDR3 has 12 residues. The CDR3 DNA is TGTGCCAGCAGTTACGCGGGGCGAGGCTACACCTTC. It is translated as CASSYAGRGYTF.

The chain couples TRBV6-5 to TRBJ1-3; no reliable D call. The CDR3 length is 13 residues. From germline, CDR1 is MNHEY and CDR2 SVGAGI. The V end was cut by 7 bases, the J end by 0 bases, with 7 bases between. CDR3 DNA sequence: TGTGCCAGCAATCCCAGCTCTGGAAACACCATATATTTT. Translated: CASNPSSGNTIYF.

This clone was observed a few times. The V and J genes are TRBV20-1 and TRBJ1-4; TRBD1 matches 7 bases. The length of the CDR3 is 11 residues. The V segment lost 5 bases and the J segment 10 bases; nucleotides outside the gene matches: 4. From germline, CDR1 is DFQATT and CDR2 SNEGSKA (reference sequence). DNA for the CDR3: TGCAGTGCTGACAGGGTGGGAAAACTGTTTTTT. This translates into CSADRVGKLFF.

The CDR3 DNA reads as TGTGCCAGCAGCTCAGAGCGCGCGGGAGCCTACAATGAGCAGTTCTTC. Its translation: CASSSERAGAYNEQFF. This sequence joins TRBV7-2 and TRBJ2-1, with 7 positions matching TRBD2. J was trimmed by 2 bases and V by 4 bases; bases with no gene match: 8. Germline V gene sequence: CDR1 SGHTA, CDR2 FQGNSA. CDR3 length equals 16 residues.

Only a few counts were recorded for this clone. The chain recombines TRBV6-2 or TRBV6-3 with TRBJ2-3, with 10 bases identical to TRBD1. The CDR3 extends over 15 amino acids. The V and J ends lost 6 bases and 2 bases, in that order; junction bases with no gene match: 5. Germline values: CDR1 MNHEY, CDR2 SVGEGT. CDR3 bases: TGTGCCAGCAGCATTGGACAGGGGGACACAGATACGCAGTATTTT. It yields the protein CASSIGQGDTDTQYF.

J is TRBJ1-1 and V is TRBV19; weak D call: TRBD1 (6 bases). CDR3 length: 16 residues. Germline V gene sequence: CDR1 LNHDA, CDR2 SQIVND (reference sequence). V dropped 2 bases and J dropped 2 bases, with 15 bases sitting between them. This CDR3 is CASSIRSDRINTEAFF. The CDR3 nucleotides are TGTGCCAGTAGTATAAGATCTGACAGGATTAACACTGAAGCTTTCTTT.

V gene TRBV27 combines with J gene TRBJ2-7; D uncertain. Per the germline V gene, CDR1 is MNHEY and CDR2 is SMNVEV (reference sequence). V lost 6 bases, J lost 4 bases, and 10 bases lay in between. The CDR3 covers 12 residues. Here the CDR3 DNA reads TGTGCCAGCAGGGCCCAGGCATACGAGCAGTACTTC. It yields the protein CASRAQAYEQYF.

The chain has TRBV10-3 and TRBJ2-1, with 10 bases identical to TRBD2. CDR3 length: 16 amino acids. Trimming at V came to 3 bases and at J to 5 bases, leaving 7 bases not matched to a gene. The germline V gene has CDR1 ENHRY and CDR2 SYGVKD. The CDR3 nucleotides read TGTGCCATCAGTGAACAGTCTAGCGGGGGTAACAATGAGCAGTTCTTC. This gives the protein CAISEQSSGGNNEQFF.

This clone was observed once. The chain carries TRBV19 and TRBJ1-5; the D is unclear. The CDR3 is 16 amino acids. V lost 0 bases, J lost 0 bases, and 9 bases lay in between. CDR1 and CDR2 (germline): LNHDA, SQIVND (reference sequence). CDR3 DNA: TGTGCCAGTAGTATAGATACGAGTCATAGCAATCAGCCCCAGCATTTT. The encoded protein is CASSIDTSHSNQPQHF.